This record concerns one T cell receptor (beta chain) sequence. This entry belongs to a study of blood T cell repertoires in COVID-19. The assay was immunoSEQ multiplex PCR, and TCRdb's table has in-frame clones only and misses some. This sample carries hundreds of thousands of clones, just under 85% of them seen once, and the ten largest clones take roughly 10%. Trimming shortened V by 1 base and J by 1 base, and 8 bases separated the two germline ends. Per germline, CDR1 SGHTA and CDR2 FQGNSA. CDR3 size: 15 residues. The sequenced sample was peripheral blood. The V and J genes are TRBV7-2 and TRBJ1-3, with D unresolved. The sequence was obtained from a woman older than 75 with acute or convalescent COVID-19. The CDR3 region has the DNA TGTGCCAGCAGCTTAGGCACGGGGTCTGGAAACACCATATATTTT. Residues: CASSLGTGSGNTIYF. The full variable domain, completed using reference TRBV7-2 and TRBJ1-3, is GAGVSQSPSNKVTEKGKDVELRCDPISGHTALYWYRQSLGQGLEFLIYFQGNSAPDKSGLPSDRFSAERTGGSVSTLTIQRTQQEDSAVYLCASSLGTGSGNTIYFGEGSWLTVV.